A single sample gave rise to the 15 T cell receptor beta chains below, sequenced in a study of T cells in Graves' hyperthyroidism and ophthalmopathy. Amplification targeted TCR beta CDR3 regions from RNA transcripts. TCR CDR3 underwent first-round RT-PCR with the HTBI primer set. Using its own MiXCR run on the multiplex PCR reads, TCRdb lists one record per CDR3 protein. The table records 210,000 or so distinct CDR3 sequences, roughly a sixth of them present only once. The sample was blood. Source of these receptors: a man over 45 with Graves' hyperthyroidism.

This clonotype was detected ten times or more. The chain carries TRBV7-8 and TRBJ2-2; 7 nucleotides line up with TRBD2. V trimming: 5 bases; J trimming: 0 bases; junction bases outside the gene matches: 6. Germline values: CDR1 SGHVS, CDR2 FQNEAQ. This CDR3 has 16 residues. The DNA of the CDR3 is TGTGCCAGCAGCCCCCGGGACTACACGAACACCGGGGAGCTGTTTTTT. Translation gives CASSPRDYTNTGELFF.

This clonotype appeared many times. The chain employs TRBV30 and TRBJ2-3; D is ambiguous. The germline V gene encodes CDR1 GTSNPN and CDR2 SVGIG (reference sequence). The CDR3 runs to 12 residues. Trimming took 1 base from V and 4 from J, leaving 6 bases between them. CDR3 sequence reads: CAWSDISDTQYF. CDR3 sequence (DNA): TGTGCCTGGAGTGACATATCAGATACGCAGTATTTT.

In this sample, this clonotype turned up many times. This chain connects TRBV6-6 to TRBJ2-1, with 7 bases matching TRBD2. CDR1 MNHNY and CDR2 SVGAGI come from the germline V gene (reference sequence). J lost 0 bases, V lost 2 bases, and 1 base had no gene match. This CDR3 has 15 residues. CDR3 nucleotide sequence: TGTGCCAGCAGTTACGGCGGGAGCTCCTACAATGAGCAGTTCTTC. It encodes CASSYGGSSYNEQFF.

The J gene is TRBJ2-1, the V gene TRBV28, with 12 bases matching TRBD2. J lost 4 bases, V lost 4 bases, and 5 bases had no gene match. CDR3 length equals 16 residues. Germline values: CDR1 MDHEN, CDR2 SYDVKM. The CDR3 DNA reads TGTGCCAGCAGTTCCTCTACTAGCGGGAGGTACAATGAGCAGTTCTTC. It translates to CASSSSTSGRYNEQFF. The variable domain in full, completed from reference TRBV28 and TRBJ2-1, reads DVKVTQSSRYLVKRTGEKVFLECVQDMDHENMFWYRQDPGLGLRLIYFSYDVKMKEKGDIPEGYSVSREKKERFSLILESASTNQTSMYLCASSSSTSGRYNEQFFGPGTRLTVL.

This clonotype was picked up many times. V and J are TRBV7-9 and TRBJ2-2, with D perhaps matching TRBD1 or TRBD2 (5 bases each). Germline V gives CDR1 SEHNR, CDR2 FQNEAQ (reference sequence). Trimming pared 7 bases from V and 5 bases from J, leaving 11 bases between. The CDR3 runs to 13 residues. The CDR3 protein is CASKRGETGELFF. CDR3 DNA: TGTGCCAGCAAGAGAGGGGAAACCGGGGAGCTGTTTTTT.

This chain connects TRBV5-1 to TRBJ1-5; TRBD1 is a possible D gene (6 bases). Germline V CDR1 and CDR2: SGHRS, YFSETQ. CDR3 length: 13 amino acids. The ends were cut back, 5 bases at V and 4 bases at J, with 10 bases in the middle. The CDR3 loop is CASSTDRNQPQHF. In DNA, the CDR3 is TGCGCCAGCAGTACGGACAGAAATCAGCCCCAGCATTTT.

In its sample, this clonotype was seen many times. At one end, the junction sequence differs from germline, possibly due to a read error. The V and J genes are TRBV12-3 or TRBV12-4 and TRBJ2-2; TRBD2 matches at 11 bases. CDR3 size: 15 residues. The CDR3 sequence is CASSLAGGLTGELFF. The CDR3 bases are TGTGCCAGCAGTCTAGCGGGAGGATTGACCGGGGAGCTGTTTTTT.

This clonotype has only a few counts. The J gene is TRBJ2-7, the V gene TRBV5-6; D is ambiguous. Deletions cut 6 bases from V and 3 bases from J, with 25 bases between. The length of the CDR3 is 17 residues. Germline CDR1 SGHDT, CDR2 YYEEEE. CDR3 DNA sequence: TGTGCCAGCAACACCCCCTCTGGTTTGTGGTCTGTCTACGAGCAGTACTTC. Amino acids: CASNTPSGLWSVYEQYF.

This clonotype was observed at least ten times. The chain has TRBV6-5 and TRBJ2-1; D gene unclear. This CDR3 spans 13 amino acids. The V end was cut by 0 bases, the J end by 7 bases, with 7 bases between. The germline CDR1 and CDR2 sequences are MNHEY and SVGAGI. The CDR3 sequence is CASSYSVENEQFF. DNA of the CDR3: TGTGCCAGCAGTTACTCGGTGGAGAATGAGCAGTTCTTC.

This clonotype has ten or more counts. In DNA, the CDR3 is TGTGCCAGCAGTCTCAATGAGGCGGCCGGATCCTACGAGCAGTACTTC. It encodes CASSLNEAAGSYEQYF. J is TRBJ2-7 and V is TRBV27; D gene unclear. This CDR3 is 16 amino acids long. V was trimmed by 5 bases and J by 1 base, leaving 18 bases between them. Germline CDR1 MNHEY, CDR2 SMNVEV (reference sequence).

This clonotype showed up many times. J is TRBJ2-7 and V is TRBV5-6; 7 positions match TRBD2. With V trimmed by 2 bases and J by 3 bases, 8 bases remained unmatched. Germline CDR1 is SGHDT and CDR2 is YYEEEE. The CDR3 runs 15 residues. The CDR3 DNA reads as TGTGCCAGCAGCTTAGCGGGAAGGGAGGGCTACGAGCAGTACTTC. It codes for CASSLAGREGYEQYF.

This clonotype was observed many times. The J gene is TRBJ2-5, the V gene TRBV12-5; TRBD2 matches at 11 bases. CDR1 and CDR2 from the germline V gene are LGHNT and FRNRAP. The J segment lost 0 bases and the V segment lost 3 bases, leaving 6 bases of the junction unmatched. This CDR3 comprises 17 residues. Here the CDR3 reads CASGFGATSGNQETQYF. The DNA for the CDR3 is TGTGCTAGTGGTTTTGGTGCGACTAGCGGGAACCAAGAGACCCAGTACTTC.

Only a few counts were recorded for this clonotype. The chain joins TRBV9 to TRBJ1-5; tentatively, D is TRBD1 (6 bases). V shed 0 bases and J shed 5 bases, with 12 bases lying between them. The CDR3 contains 15 residues. CDR1 is SGDLS and CDR2 is YYNGEE in the germline V gene. CDR3 in DNA: TGTGCCAGCAGCGTAGGCACAGGGAGCTATCAGCCCCAGCATTTT. Translation gives CASSVGTGSYQPQHF.

V and J are TRBV7-9 and TRBJ2-5, with 10 bases identical to TRBD1. CDR1 is SEHNR, CDR2 FQNEAQ, per germline (reference sequence). Trimming at V came to 5 bases and at J to 1 base, leaving 10 bases not matched to a gene. The CDR3 runs 17 residues. CDR3 region: CASSQYAGTGVQETQYF. The CDR3, as DNA: TGTGCCAGCAGCCAATACGCCGGGACAGGGGTCCAAGAGACCCAGTACTTC.

This clonotype was counted a few times. The conserved final phenylalanine or tryptophan is absent from the CDR3, which likely points to a read error. The chain combines TRBV28 with TRBJ1-2; perhaps TRBD1 as D (5 bases). The CDR3 is 15 residues long. Germline CDR1 reads MDHEN; CDR2 reads SYDVKM. V was trimmed by 7 bases and J by 6 bases, leaving 21 bases between them. The CDR3 sequence is CASTLGGIRTDGYTL. The CDR3 nucleotides are TGTGCCAGCACCCTGGGGGGAATAAGGACTGATGGCTACACCCTC.